This is a list of T cell receptor beta chains from one sample in a study of T cells after yellow fever vaccination. TCRdb redid the calling of the 5' RACE reads with MiXCR, one entry per CDR3 protein. This table has tens of thousands of distinct CDR3 sequences, 13% appearing once. The material sequenced was CD8+ T cells not binding an NS4B(214-222) dextramer, sorted from PBMCs, taken 20 to 25 days after the first yellow fever vaccination. Receptors originate from a man between 18 and 29 years old who received the YFV17D yellow fever vaccine. Each CDR3 is given with its conserved first and last residue. Fields, in order: clone size, V gene, D gene, J gene, CDR3 protein, CDR3 DNA. The D gene is left open where the match is weak. Some rows mark clone size as missing; the rest say once, few, many or name a class of expanded clone.

NA	TRBV10-2	TRBD2	TRBJ2-1	CASSDGGGYNEQFF	TGCGCCAGCAGTGACGGGGGGGGGTACAATGAGCAGTTCTTC
NA	TRBV15	TRBD2	TRBJ2-1	CATSRATSGVTNRNEQFF	TGTGCCACCAGCAGAGCGACTAGCGGGGTCACTAACCGCAATGAGCAGTTCTTC
NA	TRBV7-3	TRBD2	TRBJ2-2	CASSSHSISGDTGELFF	TGTGCCAGCAGCTCCCATTCTATTAGCGGGGACACCGGGGAGCTGTTTTTT
NA	TRBV4-1	NA	TRBJ2-3	CASSQGGWGRRTTDTQYF	TGCGCCAGCAGCCAAGGGGGGTGGGGACGGAGAACCACAGATACGCAGTATTTT
NA	TRBV3-1	NA	TRBJ2-1	CASSQEKKGYNEQFF	TGTGCCAGCAGCCAAGAGAAAAAAGGGTACAATGAGCAGTTCTTC
NA	TRBV5-5	TRBD2	TRBJ2-4	CASGFWSGVRNIQYF	TGTGCCAGCGGGTTCTGGAGCGGGGTTAGAAACATTCAGTACTTC
few	TRBV5-1	NA	TRBJ1-5	CASSPDRFNQPQHF	TGCGCCAGCAGTCCGGACAGATTTAATCAGCCCCAGCATTTT
few	TRBV27	TRBD2	TRBJ2-7	CASRGLASYEQYF	TGTGCCAGCAGGGGACTAGCTTCCTACGAGCAGTACTTC
few	TRBV7-2	NA	TRBJ1-5	CASSLVVGSNQPQHF	TGTGCCAGCAGCTTAGTAGTGGGTAGCAATCAGCCCCAGCATTTT
many	TRBV12-3/TRBV12-4	NA	TRBJ2-7	CASSPGVGYEQYF	TGTGCCAGCAGTCCAGGGGTTGGCTACGAGCAGTACTTC
few	TRBV20-1	NA	TRBJ2-1	CSARGHSYNEQFF	TGCAGTGCTAGGGGACACTCCTACAATGAGCAGTTCTTC
NA	TRBV7-2	NA	TRBJ2-7	CASSWGDSTYEQYF	TGTGCCAGCAGTTGGGGGGACAGCACCTACGAGCAGTACTTC
few	TRBV2	NA	TRBJ1-1	CASIQGAGWNTEAFF	TGTGCCAGCATCCAAGGCGCGGGGTGGAACACTGAAGCTTTCTTT
NA	TRBV7-3	NA	TRBJ1-1	CASSPQGSMNTEAFF	TGTGCCAGCAGCCCCCAGGGTAGTATGAACACTGAAGCTTTCTTT
NA	TRBV6-1	NA	TRBJ2-1	CASSLGPPGSYNEQFF	TGTGCCAGCAGCCTCGGGCCCCCTGGGAGTTACAATGAGCAGTTCTTC
many	TRBV29-1	NA	TRBJ2-1	CSVPGYNEQFF	TGCAGCGTCCCGGGGTACAATGAGCAGTTCTTC
few	TRBV4-1	NA	TRBJ2-2	CASSQAGDTGELFF	TGCGCCAGCAGCCAAGCGGGAGACACCGGGGAGCTGTTTTTT
NA	TRBV7-6	NA	TRBJ1-2	CASTDNSGAGYTF	TGTGCCAGCACCGACAACTCAGGGGCAGGCTACACCTTC
few	TRBV15	TRBD1	TRBJ1-4	CATSRHLKGRGDEKLFF	TGTGCCACCAGCAGACATCTGAAGGGCAGGGGGGACGAAAAACTGTTTTTT
few	TRBV11-2	NA	TRBJ2-3	CASSLASAGSGTQYF	TGTGCCAGCAGCTTAGCATCCGCGGGGAGTGGAACGCAGTATTTT
NA	TRBV7-9	NA	TRBJ2-5	CASSLPGGRETQYF	TGTGCCAGCAGCCTTCCCGGGGGCCGGGAGACCCAGTACTTC
many	TRBV4-3	NA	TRBJ1-2	CASSQEGTGNYGYTF	TGCGCCAGCAGCCAAGAGGGAACAGGCAACTATGGCTACACCTTC
NA	TRBV15	NA	TRBJ2-7	CATSPWGTEVSEQYF	TGTGCCACCAGCCCCTGGGGGACGGAGGTCTCCGAGCAGTACTTC
NA	TRBV7-3	NA	TRBJ1-1	CASSFGTNTEAFF	TGTGCCAGCAGCTTCGGCACGAACACTGAAGCTTTCTTT
NA	TRBV20-1	NA	TRBJ2-1	CSARSTGTPPYNEQFF	TGCAGTGCTAGATCCACCGGGACCCCACCCTACAATGAGCAGTTCTTC
NA	TRBV9	NA	TRBJ2-7	CASSVAPDGSYEQYF	TGTGCCAGCAGCGTAGCCCCTGACGGATCCTACGAGCAGTACTTC
NA	TRBV10-3	NA	TRBJ2-2	CAIRRIGATTGELFF	TGTGCCATCAGGAGGATTGGTGCGACCACCGGGGAGCTGTTTTTT
few	TRBV13	NA	TRBJ1-1	CASSFVPGRGTEAFF	TGTGCCAGCAGCTTCGTACCGGGGAGAGGCACTGAAGCTTTCTTT
NA	TRBV5-1	NA	TRBJ2-1	CASSLAADNEQFF	TGCGCCAGCAGCTTGGCGGCCGACAATGAGCAGTTCTTC
few	TRBV10-3	NA	TRBJ1-1	CAITGGTEAFF	TGTGCCATCACTGGAGGCACTGAAGCTTTCTTT
NA	TRBV24-1	NA	TRBJ2-6	CATSDRDLPSSGANVLTF	TGTGCCACCAGTGATCGGGACCTACCCTCGTCTGGGGCCAACGTCCTGACTTTC
NA	TRBV6-1	TRBD1	TRBJ2-7	CASSGTGGYEQYF	TGTGCCAGCAGTGGGACAGGGGGCTACGAGCAGTACTTC
few	TRBV10-3	NA	TRBJ1-6	CAISDRGTVDSPLHF	TGTGCCATCAGTGATCGAGGGACGGTAGATTCACCCCTCCACTTT
few	TRBV6-1	TRBD1	TRBJ2-3	CASCRTGGSTDTQYF	TGTGCCAGCTGTCGGACAGGGGGTAGCACAGATACGCAGTATTTT
few	TRBV5-4	NA	TRBJ2-1	CASSSGASSYNEQFF	TGTGCCAGCAGCTCAGGGGCGAGCTCCTACAATGAGCAGTTCTTC
many	TRBV25-1	NA	TRBJ2-2	CASSPGEDTGELFF	TGTGCCAGCAGTCCGGGGGAGGACACCGGGGAGCTGTTTTTT
NA	TRBV12-5	NA	TRBJ1-5	CATTNGGFNQPQHF	TGTGCTACTACAAATGGGGGCTTCAATCAGCCCCAGCATTTT
NA	TRBV9	NA	TRBJ2-4	CASTPGGGLAKNIQYF	TGTGCCAGCACCCCAGGGGGGGGTCTAGCCAAAAACATTCAGTACTTC
NA	TRBV5-6	NA	TRBJ1-1	CASSLVTGGLGAEAFF	TGTGCCAGCAGCTTGGTTACGGGCGGATTAGGAGCTGAAGCTTTCTTT
few	TRBV20-1	NA	TRBJ1-4	CSATGTNEKLFF	TGCAGTGCCACAGGGACTAATGAAAAACTGTTTTTT
few	TRBV12-3/TRBV12-4	NA	TRBJ1-1	CASTPTDTSQAFF	TGTGCCAGCACCCCAACGGACACTAGTCAAGCTTTCTTT
few	TRBV7-9	NA	TRBJ2-3	CASSLAQSPSTDTQYF	TGTGCCAGCAGCTTAGCGCAGTCCCCTAGCACAGATACGCAGTATTTT
few	TRBV3-1	NA	TRBJ2-3	CASSQARGDTQYF	TGTGCCAGCAGCCAAGCCCGGGGAGATACGCAGTATTTT
NA	TRBV4-2	TRBD2	TRBJ2-1	CASSQLTGLDVLNEQFF	TGTGCCAGCAGCCAACTCACGGGACTAGATGTCCTCAATGAGCAGTTCTTC
few	TRBV12-3/TRBV12-4	TRBD1	TRBJ2-7	CASKDASGTGFYEQYF	TGTGCCAGCAAGGACGCATCCGGGACAGGGTTCTACGAGCAGTACTTC
few	TRBV9	TRBD1	TRBJ2-5	CASSGTGNPKTQYF	TGTGCCAGCAGCGGGACAGGGAATCCTAAGACCCAGTACTTC
many	TRBV7-9	NA	TRBJ2-1	CASSDEAPEQFF	TGTGCCAGCAGCGATGAGGCCCCCGAGCAGTTCTTC
many	TRBV6-1	NA	TRBJ2-7	CASSDVRRIWYEQYF	TGTGCCAGCAGTGACGTGCGGAGGATTTGGTACGAGCAGTACTTC
many	TRBV12-3/TRBV12-4	TRBD1	TRBJ2-1	CASSLGQGAYNEQFF	TGTGCCAGCAGTTTGGGGCAGGGGGCCTACAATGAGCAGTTCTTC
many	TRBV27	NA	TRBJ1-1	CASSLMSNTEAFF	TGTGCCAGCAGTTTGATGTCGAACACTGAAGCTTTCTTT
few	TRBV10-3	TRBD2	TRBJ2-3	CAISDVTGTSGTDTQYF	TGTGCCATCAGTGACGTTACCGGGACTAGCGGCACAGATACGCAGTATTTT